The source of this T cell receptor beta chain is a study of cytomegalovirus exposure and HLA in healthy donors. Whole-study results and caveats: A later analysis reportedly identified an Asian-associated ancestry cluster as carrying fewer N-insertions than the roughly 720-donor mean.

This PCR relied on a set of 60 Vbeta primers and 13 Jbeta primers. Only in-frame clones appear in the TCRdb table, and some are missing; sequencing was by immunoSEQ multiplex PCR. The profile shows roughly 80,000 clones, about 81% of them singletons. Turning to this clone: The target antigen is unknown.

With 1 base removed from V and 2 bases from J, the gap between germline ends came to 12 bases. The CDR3 is made up of 16 amino acids. Germline CDR1 LGHNA, CDR2 YNFKEQ. This sequence joins TRBV4-2 and TRBJ1-5; D is undetermined. The material sequenced was PBMCs. The TCR comes from a woman aged 45 to 65 in good health and CMV-seronegative. The CDR3 sequence: CASSQGVDTGNQPQHF. CDR3 nucleotides: TGTGCCAGCAGCCAAGGGGTTGACACTGGCAATCAGCCCCAGCATTTT.